Following are 18 T cell receptor beta chains from one sample sequenced in a study of tumor-infiltrating lymphocytes in primary liver carcinoma. Total RNA amounting to around 450 ng was the source from which TCR beta cDNA was made with a constant-region primer. ARM-PCR was slightly modified, and three nested multiplex PCR rounds with it gave rise to the TCR beta libraries. For about 11 cycles apiece, the opening two PCR rounds ran with TRBV1-TRBV30 forward primers and a C-beta reverse primer. TCRdb recomputed calls from the multiplex PCR reads with MiXCR, one row per CDR3 protein. Of 95,000 to 150,000 distinct CDR3 sequences listed, 55% to 75% are singletons. Extraction of RNA together with DNA used 20-30 mg of unsorted bulk tissue. Material for sequencing was liver tumor tissue from sampling region 1. The subset: tumor region T1, superior pole. All receptors come from a woman aged 60 to 75 with primary liver carcinoma and hepatitis B virus infection.

Points on this clonotype: At one end the junction does not follow the germline gene, possibly because of a read error. J is TRBJ2-3 and V is TRBV2; D is uncertain. The CDR3 is 13 residues long. Germline CDR1 SNHLY, CDR2 FYNNEI. CDR3 coding DNA: TGTGCCTGCAGTGCCCCGTTTACAGATACGCAGTATTTT. The encoded protein is CACSAPFTDTQYF.

On this clonotype: One end of the junction does not line up with germline, which may come from a read error. This sequence joins TRBV11-2 and TRBJ1-4, with a possible D match to TRBD1 (5 bases). Germline V gives CDR1 SGHAT, CDR2 FQNNGV. This CDR3 comprises 14 residues. Written as DNA, the CDR3 is TGTGCCAGCAGTCCAGGGAAGGGGAATGAAAAACTGTCTTTT. Its protein product is CASSPGKGNEKLSF.

Details on this clonotype: A read error may produce the germline difference seen at one junction end. This rearrangement joins TRBV28 to TRBJ2-7; 9 bases fit TRBD2. Germline V gene lookup returns CDR1 MDHEN and CDR2 SYDVKM. The CDR3 sequence is 15 residues long. Here the CDR3 DNA reads TGTGCCATCAGTTTAAGCGGCGGGAGGGCCGGCGAGCAGTACTTC. Translating it yields CAISLSGGRAGEQYF.

On this clonotype itself: The junction differs from germline at one of its ends, possibly a read error. This sequence joins TRBV11-1 and TRBJ1-2; tentative D call: TRBD1 (5 bases). The CDR3 runs to 13 residues. Germline CDR1 and CDR2: SGHAT and FQDESV (reference sequence). The CDR3 DNA follows: TGTGTCAGCAGCTTGACAGCGTGGGATGGCTACACCTTC. Protein product: CVSSLTAWDGYTF.

Points on this clonotype: One end of the junction fails to match germline, which may point to a read error. V is TRBV11-3 and J is TRBJ2-7, with TRBD1 identical over 12 bases. Per the germline V gene, CDR1 is SGHNT and CDR2 is YENEEA. The CDR3 length is 15 residues. Written as DNA, the CDR3 is TGTGCCTGCAGCTTAGGGACAGGGGGCTCCCCCGAGCAGTGCTTC. Encoded protein: CACSLGTGGSPEQCF.

Remarks on this clonotype: The junction departs from germline at one end; a sequencing error may be responsible. The chain uses TRBV5-4 and TRBJ2-1; TRBD2 aligns across 8 bases. The CDR3 is 15 residues long. Germline V gene lookup returns CDR1 SGHNT and CDR2 YYREEE (reference sequence). The CDR3 protein is CAGSPPGGTGDEQFF. The CDR3 bases are TGTGCCGGCAGCCCCCCGGGAGGGACGGGCGATGAGCAGTTCTTC.

The chain combines TRBV5-1 with TRBJ2-3, with TRBD2 identical over 8 bases. V dropped 9 bases and J dropped 0; count of bases not matched to a gene: 6. The CDR3 sequence is 14 residues long. The germline V gene encodes CDR1 SGHRS and CDR2 YFSETQ. DNA of the CDR3: TGCGCCACCGGGGGGGGGCGAAGCACAGATACGCAGTATTTT. It encodes CATGGGRSTDTQYF.

Comments on this clonotype: Mismatch with germline at one junction end may stem from a read error. The rearrangement joins TRBV28 to TRBJ2-2; D is possibly TRBD1 (6 bases). This CDR3 comprises 14 residues. Per germline, CDR1 MDHEN and CDR2 SYDVKM. The CDR3 protein is CASKGEPYTGELLF. DNA for the CDR3: TGTGCCAGCAAGGGGGAGCCATACACCGGGGAGCTGCTTTTT.

This clonotype was observed a single time. The conserved final phenylalanine or tryptophan is absent from the CDR3, which likely points to a read error. J is TRBJ1-2 and V is TRBV11-2, with D hard to call. Looked up from germline, CDR1 is SGHAT and CDR2 is FQNNGV. The CDR3 runs 17 residues. The CDR3 sequence is CASSLDPIRALRYGYTL. In DNA, the CDR3 is TGCGCCAGCAGCTTAGATCCGATTAGGGCGCTGCGCTATGGCTACACCCTC.

This clonotype was found a few times. The chain carries TRBV6-4 and TRBJ2-1; D is uncertain. V dropped 2 bases and J dropped 5 bases, with 7 bases sitting between them. The CDR3 sequence is 13 residues long. Germline CDR1 is MRHNA and CDR2 is SNTAGT. CDR3 bases: TGTGCCAGCAGTGACCGGCTCAACAATGAGCAGTTCTTC. Protein sequence: CASSDRLNNEQFF.

A word on this clonotype: A junction boundary mismatches the germline segment, possibly from a read error. In DNA form, the CDR3 reads TGTGCCAGCGGTTTACTGTACCAAGAGGCCCAGTACTTC. Its protein is CASGLLYQEAQYF. The chain uses TRBV2 and TRBJ2-5; D unresolved. The CDR3 extends over 13 amino acids. The germline V gene encodes CDR1 SNHLY and CDR2 FYNNEI.

This clonotype appeared many times. The gene calls are TRBV11-2 and TRBJ1-1; TRBD1 matches 9 bases. V dropped 4 bases and J dropped 10; count of bases not matched to a gene: 19. CDR3 length: 17 amino acids. Germline V gene lookup returns CDR1 SGHAT and CDR2 FQNNGV. CDR3 amino acids: CASSSVGDRVYRFRAFF. The CDR3 nucleotides read TGTGCCAGCAGCTCCGTCGGGGACAGGGTCTATCGATTTAGAGCTTTCTTT. Filled out from reference TRBV11-2 and TRBJ1-1, the complete variable domain reads EAGVAQSPRYKIIEKRQSVAFWCNPISGHATLYWYQQILGQGPKLLIQFQNNGVVDDSQLPKDRFSAERLKGVDSTLKIQPAKLEDSAVYLCASSSVGDRVYRFRAFFGQGTRLTVV.

In regard to this clonotype: A read error may explain this, as a much larger clone is one base away. The genes are TRBV4-2 and TRBJ2-3; tentative D call: TRBD2 (5 bases). The CDR3 is 17 residues long. The V and J ends lost 1 base and 1 base respectively, with 15 bases between them. Germline V gene sequence: CDR1 LGHNA, CDR2 YNFKEQ. The DNA for the CDR3 is TGTGCCAGCAGCCAAGGTAGAGGGAGCGGAGGCACAGATACGCAGTATTTT. Its translation is CASSQGRGSGGTDTQYF.

With regard to this clonotype: One end of the junction varies from germline; a read error may be responsible. V gene TRBV2 combines with J gene TRBJ2-3; a possible D gene is TRBD1 (6 bases). The CDR3 loop spans 15 amino acids. Germline V CDR1 and CDR2: SNHLY, FYNNEI. For the CDR3, the DNA is TGTGCCAGCAGTGAGGCGGTTGGCCGGACAGATACGCGGTATTTT. Protein sequence: CASSEAVGRTDTRYF.

Remarks on this clonotype: Possible read error: a much larger clone is one base away. The DNA of the CDR3 is TGTGCCAGCAGCACCCGGGACAGGAGAGGAGGCACAGATACGCAGTATTTT. It specifies CASSTRDRRGGTDTQYF. The chain couples TRBV4-2 to TRBJ2-3; 8 bases are a match to TRBD1. Trimming took 5 bases from V and 1 from J; bases not matched to a gene: 11. Germline CDR1 and CDR2: LGHNA and YNFKEQ. The CDR3 covers 17 residues.

This clonotype was counted once. Its ends do not fully match the called genes, so a read error is possible. This chain uses TRBV11-2 with TRBJ2-5; D perhaps matches TRBD2 (5 bases). From germline, CDR1 is SGHAT and CDR2 FQNNGV. There are 13 residues in the CDR3. CDR3 in DNA: TGTGCCAGCAGCCGGGATACCCAAGAGGCCCAGTACTTC. This gives the protein CASSRDTQEAQYF.

In this sample, this clonotype turned up many times. The chain recombines TRBV6-1 with TRBJ1-5; no reliable D call. The CDR3 contains 14 residues. CDR1 and CDR2 from the germline V gene are MNHNS and SASEGT. V was cut by 0 bases and J by 4 bases, with 7 bases left in between. The CDR3 DNA sequence: TGTGCCAGCAGTGAAGCGGTACAAAATCAGCCCCAGCATTTT. Amino acid sequence: CASSEAVQNQPQHF.

This sequence joins TRBV30 and TRBJ1-5; D unresolved. CDR3 length: 16 amino acids. Between the trimmed V and J ends, which lost 2 bases and 1 base, there was a span of 15 bases. CDR1 is GTSNPN, CDR2 SVGIG, per germline (reference sequence). CDR3 DNA: TGTGCCTGGAGTAGCTTTGGACCAGAGAGCAATCAGCCCCAGCATTTT. It specifies CAWSSFGPESNQPQHF.